This passage covers 7 T cell receptor beta chains from one sample sequenced in a study of blood T cell repertoires in COVID-19. The assay was immunoSEQ multiplex PCR, and TCRdb's table has in-frame clones only and misses some. The table includes approximately 100,000 clones, approximately 82% detected once. Sequencing was done on a sample of peripheral blood. All receptors come from a man between 65 and 85 years old with acute or convalescent COVID-19.

This clone was counted between two and nine times. The CDR3: CASSLGGGGSGNTIYF. CDR3 bases: TGTGCCAGCAGCTTAGGCGGCGGCGGCTCTGGAAACACCATATATTTT. The chain combines TRBV7-9 with TRBJ1-3, with D hard to call. The CDR3 covers 16 residues. Trimming left V 1 base short and J 0 bases short, with 10 bases between. Germline-derived CDR1 and CDR2 are SEHNR and FQNEAQ (reference sequence).

The genes are TRBV27 and TRBJ1-1; D possibly corresponds to TRBD1 (5 bases). The germline V and J ends were trimmed by 3 bases and 0 bases, with 8 bases remaining between them. The CDR3 length is 14 residues. In germline, CDR1 is MNHEY, CDR2 SMNVEV (reference sequence). The CDR3 sequence: CASSFRGMNTEAFF. In nucleotides, the CDR3 is TGTGCCAGCAGTTTTCGGGGGATGAACACTGAAGCTTTCTTT.

The V call is TRBV7-6, the J call TRBJ1-5, with TRBD1 matching 10 bases. Germline values: CDR1 SGHVS, CDR2 FNYEAQ. The V gene end was trimmed by 5 bases and the J gene end by 3 bases; junction bases not matched to a gene: 7. The length of the CDR3 is 16 residues. The CDR3 DNA is TGTGCCAGCAGCCATAGCGGGACAGGGGCCAATCAGCCCCAGCATTTT. Protein sequence: CASSHSGTGANQPQHF. Combining the CDR3 with reference TRBV7-6 and TRBJ1-5 gives the whole variable domain GAGVSQSPRYKVTKRGQDVALRCDPISGHVSLYWYRQALGQGPEFLTYFNYEAQQDKSGLPNDRFSAERPEGSISTLTIQRTEQRDSAMYRCASSHSGTGANQPQHFGDGTRLSIL.

The rearrangement uses TRBV18 and TRBJ1-5; weak D call: TRBD1 (5 bases). The V and J ends lost 6 bases and 7 bases respectively, with 19 bases between them. The V gene's germline CDR1 is KGHSH and CDR2 LQKENI. This CDR3 is built from 15 residues. CDR3 protein: CASSQQSRESQPQHF. CDR3 nucleotide sequence: TGTGCCAGCTCCCAACAAAGCAGGGAAAGCCAGCCCCAGCATTTT.

In this sample, this clone turned up a few times. The chain uses TRBV10-2 and TRBJ2-5; D gene unclear. Germline CDR1 is WSHSY and CDR2 is SAAADI. This CDR3 contains 12 residues. Trimming took 2 bases from V and 5 from J, leaving 6 bases between them. The CDR3 here is CASSEIEETQYF. CDR3 coding DNA: TGCGCCAGCAGTGAGATAGAGGAGACCCAGTACTTC.

This chain uses TRBV19 with TRBJ1-2, with 9 bases that match TRBD1. The CDR3 is made up of 16 amino acids. With V trimmed by 7 bases and J by 1 base, 10 bases remained unmatched. CDR1 is LNHDA and CDR2 is SQIVND in the germline V gene (reference sequence). For the CDR3, the DNA is TGTGCCAGTACCTCGGACAGGGGTTCCCTTAACTATGGCTACACCTTC. This gives the protein CASTSDRGSLNYGYTF.

The chain employs TRBV21-1 and TRBJ2-6; no DNA check was done on the table's D call, TRBD1. TRBV21-1 is annotated as a pseudogene. CDR3 size: 15 residues. DNA of the CDR3: TGTGCCAGCAAATCAAGGGGCGCTGGGGCCAACGTCCTGACTTTC. Translated, it gives CASKSRGAGANVLTF.